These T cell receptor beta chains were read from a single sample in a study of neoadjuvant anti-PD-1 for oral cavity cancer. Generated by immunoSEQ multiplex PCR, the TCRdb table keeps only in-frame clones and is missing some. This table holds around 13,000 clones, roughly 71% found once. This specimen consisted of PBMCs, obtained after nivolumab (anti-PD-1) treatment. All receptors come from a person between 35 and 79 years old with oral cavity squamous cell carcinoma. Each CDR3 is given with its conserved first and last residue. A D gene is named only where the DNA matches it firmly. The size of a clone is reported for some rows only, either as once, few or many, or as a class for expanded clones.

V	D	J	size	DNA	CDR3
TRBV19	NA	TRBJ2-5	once	TGTGCCAGTAGTGACAACCAGCCTCAAGAGACCCAGTACTTC	CASSDNQPQETQYF
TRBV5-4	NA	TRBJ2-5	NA	TGTGCCAGCAGCTGGGAGGGGGGGACCCAGTACTTC	CASSWEGGTQYF
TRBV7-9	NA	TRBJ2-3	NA	TGTGCCAGCAGCCCCGGGGCTGCAGATACGCAGTATTTT	CASSPGAADTQYF
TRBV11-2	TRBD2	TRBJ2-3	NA	TGTGCCAGCAGCCCCGGGACTAGCGGGAGAATTGCCACAGATACGCAGTATTTT	CASSPGTSGRIATDTQYF
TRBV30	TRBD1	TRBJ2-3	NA	TGTGCCTGGACCCGCGGACAGGCGGCAGATACGCAGTATTTT	CAWTRGQAADTQYF
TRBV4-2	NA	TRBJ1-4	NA	TGTGCCAGCAGCCAAGATACCGGACAGAAGAAGGAAAAACTGTTTTTT	CASSQDTGQKKEKLFF
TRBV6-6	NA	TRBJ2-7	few	TGTGCCAGCAGTTACGTTTATGGGCAAAGCGAGCAGTACTTC	CASSYVYGQSEQYF
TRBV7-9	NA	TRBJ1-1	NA	TGTGCCAGCAGCGTTACAGGTGGAGGGACTGAAGCTTTCTTT	CASSVTGGGTEAFF
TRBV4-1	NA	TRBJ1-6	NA	TGCGCCAGCAGCCTCCGGGACGTTGGCGGTAATTCACCCCTCCACTTT	CASSLRDVGGNSPLHF
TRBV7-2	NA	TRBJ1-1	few	TGTGCCAGCAGCCCGCGACCGACATTCACTGAAGCTTTCTTT	CASSPRPTFTEAFF
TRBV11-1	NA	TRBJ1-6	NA	TGTGCCAGCAGCCGACAGGTATCTAATTCACCCCTCCACTTT	CASSRQVSNSPLHF
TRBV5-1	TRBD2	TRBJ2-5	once	TGCGCCAGCAATAATGGACTAGCGGGAGTTCGACAAGAGACCCAGTACTTC	CASNNGLAGVRQETQYF
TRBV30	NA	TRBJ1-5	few	TGTGCCTGGAGTGTACCTCTTAGATCCACGGCCCAGCATTTT	CAWSVPLRSTAQHF
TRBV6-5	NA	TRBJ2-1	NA	TGTGCCAGCAGTCACGGAGGTCACAATGAGCAGTTCTTC	CASSHGGHNEQFF
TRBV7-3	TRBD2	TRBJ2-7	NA	TGTGCCAGCAGCCCGGGGACTAGCGGGCCCTACGAGCAGTACTTC	CASSPGTSGPYEQYF
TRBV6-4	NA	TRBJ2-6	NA	TGTGCCAGCAGTGACGGTACCTCTGGGGCCAACGTCCTGACTTTC	CASSDGTSGANVLTF
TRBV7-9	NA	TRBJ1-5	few	TGTGCCAGCAGCTTAGGGGGGCAGCAGCCCCAGCATTTT	CASSLGGQQPQHF
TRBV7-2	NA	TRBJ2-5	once	TGTGCCAGCAGCCGGAGACCTAGAGGCGAGACCCAGTACTTC	CASSRRPRGETQYF
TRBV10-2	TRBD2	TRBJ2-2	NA	TGCGCCAGCAGGACTAGCGGGAATACCGGGGAGCTGTTTTTT	CASRTSGNTGELFF
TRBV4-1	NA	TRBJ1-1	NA	TGCGCCAGCAGCCAATTCGACCCTTGGGACACTGAAGCTTTCTTT	CASSQFDPWDTEAFF
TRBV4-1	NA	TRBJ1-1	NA	TGCGCCAGCAGCCTGACATGGTTGATGAACACTGAAGCTTTCTTT	CASSLTWLMNTEAFF
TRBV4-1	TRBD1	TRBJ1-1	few	TGCGCCAGCAGCCAAGTTGGGACAGTGAACACTGAAGCTTTCTTT	CASSQVGTVNTEAFF
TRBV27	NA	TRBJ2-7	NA	TGTGCCAGCAGCCCTGGGACGGGCCCCTACGAGCAGTACTTC	CASSPGTGPYEQYF
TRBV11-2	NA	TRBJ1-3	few	TGTGCCAGCAGCTTAGATAAAGGGACTAACACCATATATTTT	CASSLDKGTNTIYF
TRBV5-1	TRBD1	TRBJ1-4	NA	TGCGCCAGCAGCCCCGGCCGGGACAGGGGTCATGAAAAACTGTTTTTT	CASSPGRDRGHEKLFF
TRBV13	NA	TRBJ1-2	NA	TGTGCCAGCAGCTTAAGGACCTATGGCTACACCTTC	CASSLRTYGYTF
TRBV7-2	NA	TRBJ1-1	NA	TGTGCCAGCAGCTTAAACAGCCAGAACACTGAAGCTTTCTTT	CASSLNSQNTEAFF
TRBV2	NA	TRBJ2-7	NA	TGTGCCAGCAGTGAAGGGTCGACGGGCTACGAGCAGTACTTC	CASSEGSTGYEQYF
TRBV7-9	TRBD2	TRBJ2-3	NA	TGTGCCAGCAGCTTATCGCGATTAGCGGGGGAGCGACGCACAGATACGCAGTATTTT	CASSLSRLAGERRTDTQYF
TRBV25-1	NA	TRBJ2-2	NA	TGTGCCAGCAGTGCCCAGGGGAACACCGGGGAGCTGTTTTTT	CASSAQGNTGELFF
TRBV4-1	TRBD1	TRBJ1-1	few	TGCGCCAGCAGCCAAGAACCCCGACAGGGCTATGTGATGAACACTGAAGCTTTCTTT	CASSQEPRQGYVMNTEAFF
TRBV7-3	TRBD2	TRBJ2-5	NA	TGTGCCAGCAGTTCTCCAGCGGGATCGGAGACCCAGTACTTC	CASSSPAGSETQYF
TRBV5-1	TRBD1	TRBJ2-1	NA	TGCGCCAGCAGCTTTGACAGGGGGCTCCGGGATGAGCAGTTCTTC	CASSFDRGLRDEQFF
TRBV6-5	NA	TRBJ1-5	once	TGTGCCAGCAGTGAAGAGGGGCCCCCTCAGCCCCAGCATTTT	CASSEEGPPQPQHF
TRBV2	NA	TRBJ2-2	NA	TGTGCCAGCGAGTTAGACGGGGGGCTCTACCGGGCCGGGGAGCTGTTTTTT	CASELDGGLYRAGELFF
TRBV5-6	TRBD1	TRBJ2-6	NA	TGTGCCAGCGCCCCGACGCCGGGACAGGGGTTTACCGTCCTGACTTTC	CASAPTPGQGFTVLTF
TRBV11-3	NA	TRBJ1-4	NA	TGTGCCAGCAGTCCCTCCGATATAAGTCCCATCAAACTGTTTTTT	CASSPSDISPIKLFF
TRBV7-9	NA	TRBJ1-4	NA	TGTGCCAGCAGCCGGGGATGGGTTGGAACTAATGAAAAACTGTTTTTT	CASSRGWVGTNEKLFF
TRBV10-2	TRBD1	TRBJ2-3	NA	TGCGCCAGCAGGGGGACAGGCTACACAGATACGCAGTATTTT	CASRGTGYTDTQYF
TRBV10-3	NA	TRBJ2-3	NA	TGTGCCATCAGTGAGTCGGGTGATACGCAGTATTTT	CAISESGDTQYF
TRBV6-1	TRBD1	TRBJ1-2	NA	TGTGCCAGCAGGGGGGGACAGGGCTTCGATGGCTACACCTTC	CASRGGQGFDGYTF
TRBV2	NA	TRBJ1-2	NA	TGTGCCCGGACCGAGACGGGTAACTATGGCTACACCTTC	CARTETGNYGYTF
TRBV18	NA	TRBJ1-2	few	TGTGCCAGCTCACTCACAGATATCTATGGCTACACCTTC	CASSLTDIYGYTF
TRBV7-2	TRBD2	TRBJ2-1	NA	TGTGCCAGCAATAGTGGACTAGCGGGAAGGAATGAGCAGTTCTTC	CASNSGLAGRNEQFF
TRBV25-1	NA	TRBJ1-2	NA	TGTGCCAGCGGCCGTAACTATGGCTACACCTTC	CASGRNYGYTF
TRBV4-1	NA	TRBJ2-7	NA	TGCGCCAGCAGCCAAGTAGGCAAAAGCTCCTACGAGCAGTACTTC	CASSQVGKSSYEQYF
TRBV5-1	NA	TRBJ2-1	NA	TGCGCCAGCAGCTTGGACGCCGTTGACTCCTACAATGAGCAGTTCTTC	CASSLDAVDSYNEQFF
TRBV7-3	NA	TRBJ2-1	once	TGTGCCAGCAGTCTCGCGGGGGCGGGAACTTACAATGAGCAGTTCTTC	CASSLAGAGTYNEQFF
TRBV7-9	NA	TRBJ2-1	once	TGTGCCAGCAGCCCCGACCGGAATGAGCAGTTCTTC	CASSPDRNEQFF
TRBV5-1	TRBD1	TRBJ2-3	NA	TGCGCCAGCAGCTTGGGAGGGGGCTCAGATACGCAGTATTTT	CASSLGGGSDTQYF
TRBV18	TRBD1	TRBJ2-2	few	TGTGCCAGCTCACCGGACAGGGGAACCGGGGAGCTGTTTTTT	CASSPDRGTGELFF
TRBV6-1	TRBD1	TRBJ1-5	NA	TGTGCCAGCGGGACAGGGGGCAACCCCGATCAGCCCCAGCATTTT	CASGTGGNPDQPQHF
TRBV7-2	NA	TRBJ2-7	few	TGTGCCAGCAGCTTAGAAGCGTCCAACTACTACGAGCAGTACTTC	CASSLEASNYYEQYF
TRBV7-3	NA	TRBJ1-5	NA	TGTGCCAGCAGCTTAGATGCCGGTCAGCCCCAGCATTTT	CASSLDAGQPQHF
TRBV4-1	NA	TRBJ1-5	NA	TGCGCCAGCAGCCACCACGGGCAGACGAATCAGCCCCAGCATTTT	CASSHHGQTNQPQHF